This T cell receptor (beta chain) was retrieved from a study of blood T cell repertoires in COVID-19. About the study: T cells, B-cell-depleted T cells, or PBMCs provided the cDNA or gDNA that served as material.

The germline CDR1 and CDR2 sequences are SGHAT and FQNNGV. The CDR3 spans 13 residues. V lost 5 bases, J lost 4 bases, and 2 bases stayed unmatched. The authors' processing: Reference gene primer amplification gave nucleated cell count estimates. Using immunoSEQ multiplex PCR, the repertoire was profiled, and TCRdb retains in-frame clones only, with some absent. The DNA gave D and trimming, while V, J and clone size come from that table. Here the sample spans about 170,000 clones, around 72% being singletons. The rearrangement uses TRBV11-2 and TRBJ2-7, with TRBD2 matching over 10 bases. The TCR originated in a woman aged 80 or over with acute or convalescent COVID-19. Sequencing used peripheral blood. This chain's CDR3 is CASSPSGGYEQYF. The CDR3 nucleotides are TGTGCCAGCAGCCCTAGCGGGGGTTACGAGCAGTACTTC.